This T cell receptor (beta chain) came from a study of T cell responses to AZD1222 COVID-19 vaccine. Regarding the study as a whole: Baseline seropositives among AZD1222 recipients totaled only six. There were mostly white British donors and more females than males, and clonal diversity was possibly underestimated.

Germline values: CDR1 MGHRA, CDR2 YSYEKL. The CDR3 totals 16 residues. Deletions cut 3 bases from V and 0 bases from J, with 11 bases between. As concerns this clone: Its specificity is not known.

Sequencing was performed with immunoSEQ multiplex PCR; in TCRdb, only in-frame clones are kept and a portion is missing. The table lists approximately 130,000 clones, 80% to 95% of them singletons, with under 4% in the top ten. The origin of this receptor is an adult in good health. V and J are TRBV4-1 and TRBJ2-2; no reliable D call. Material: peripheral blood, obtained on day 0 of AZD1222 vaccination. For the CDR3, the DNA is TGCGCCAGCAGCCATTTAGGCCAGTCGAACACCGGGGAGCTGTTTTTT. This gives the protein CASSHLGQSNTGELFF.